These 19 T cell receptor beta chains share one sample of origin, sequenced in a study of T-cell reconstitution after alpha-beta-depleted transplantation in children. TCRbeta library construction was performed incorporating unique molecular identifiers. TCRdb passed the PCR reads through MiXCR, listing each CDR3 protein once. The sample shows approximately 170,000 distinct CDR3 sequences, 11% of them seen only once. Sequencing was performed on PBMCs, taken before TCRalphabeta/CD19-depleted stem cell transplant. The source of these receptors is a boy aged 2-9 years with acute myeloid leukemia, due to receive a stem cell transplant.

The sample holds a few counts of this clonotype. V is TRBV20-1 and J is TRBJ2-5, with TRBD2 identical over 11 bases. The CDR3 is 18 amino acids. The germline gives CDR1 DFQATT, CDR2 SNEGSKA (reference sequence). V shed 3 bases, J shed 5 bases, and the junction held 17 bases outside the gene matches. As DNA, the CDR3 is TGCAGTGCTAGTGGGGCTGGACTAGCGGGCCTGCCTGGGGAGACCCAGTACTTC. This gives the protein CSASGAGLAGLPGETQYF.

This clonotype occurred many times. The V and J genes are TRBV4-1 and TRBJ2-4, with unresolved D. Trimming left V 3 bases short and J 1 base short, with 16 bases between. Germline values: CDR1 MGHRA, CDR2 YSYEKL. The CDR3 runs to 17 residues. In DNA form, the CDR3 reads TGCGCCAGCAGCCATTGGGTGAAAATGGGGGCCAAAAACATTCAGTACTTC. Translating it yields CASSHWVKMGAKNIQYF.

This clonotype was observed many times. This chain links TRBV20-1 with TRBJ1-1; possible D gene TRBD1, 5 bases. The CDR3 consists of 14 residues. V lost 3 bases and J lost 4, with 15 bases in between. Germline V gene sequence: CDR1 DFQATT, CDR2 SNEGSKA (reference sequence). CDR3 sequence (DNA): TGCAGTGCTAGTCGGGTGGGGCTTCCCACTGAAGCTTTCTTT. It encodes CSASRVGLPTEAFF.

This clonotype was seen many times. The chain employs TRBV2 and TRBJ1-1; 8 bases align to TRBD1. The CDR3 is 17 amino acids. Germline lookup yields CDR1 SNHLY and CDR2 FYNNEI. Germline trimming cut 6 bases from V and 1 base from J; bases unmatched to any gene: 13. CDR3 protein: CASRATTGQAPNTEAFF. In DNA, the CDR3 is TGTGCCAGCAGAGCCACCACGGGACAGGCTCCGAACACTGAAGCTTTCTTT. Full variable domain (outside the CDR3, taken from reference TRBV2 and TRBJ1-1): EPEVTQTPSHQVTQMGQEVILRCVPISNHLYFYWYRQILGQKVEFLVSFYNNEISEKSEIFDDQFSVERPDGSNFTLKIRSTKLEDSAMYFCASRATTGQAPNTEAFFGQGTRLTVV.

This clonotype came up many times. The chain uses TRBV5-1 and TRBJ1-1, with a possible D match to TRBD1 (6 bases). V lost 0 bases and J lost 10, with 13 bases in between. The CDR3 runs to 13 residues. In germline, CDR1 is SGHRS, CDR2 YFSETQ. The CDR3 protein is CASSLAGSGAAFF. CDR3 DNA sequence: TGCGCCAGCAGCTTGGCCGGTTCAGGGGCAGCTTTCTTT.

J is TRBJ2-5 and V is TRBV4-2, with D uncertain. V lost 4 bases and J 7 bases, leaving 13 bases between the germline ends. This CDR3 region has 13 residues. Germline V gives CDR1 LGHNA, CDR2 YNFKEQ. CDR3 in amino acids: CASSPGLPGTQYF. The CDR3 bases are TGTGCCAGCAGCCCCGGGCTCCCCGGGACCCAGTACTTC.

This clonotype was seen at least ten times. The chain uses TRBV3-1 and TRBJ1-5, with 7 bases lining up with TRBD1. With 1 base clipped from V and 3 bases from J, the junction kept 3 bases outside the gene matches. Per the germline V gene, CDR1 is LGHDT and CDR2 is YNNKEL (reference sequence). The CDR3 covers 15 residues. CDR3 amino acids: CASSQAGTDNQPQHF. The CDR3 DNA follows: TGTGCCAGCAGCCAAGCCGGGACAGACAATCAGCCCCAGCATTTT.

This clonotype was seen ten or more times. The genes are TRBV10-2 and TRBJ2-3, with D unresolved. Germline CDR1 is WSHSY and CDR2 is SAAADI. The CDR3 is 13 residues long. V lost 6 bases, J lost 5 bases, and 12 bases lay in between. As DNA, the CDR3 is TGCGCCAGCAGGGGCCAAGTAGTAGATACGCAGTATTTT. Its translation is CASRGQVVDTQYF.

This clonotype was seen ten or more times. The genes are TRBV20-1 and TRBJ2-3, with D unresolved. The germline V gene has CDR1 DFQATT and CDR2 SNEGSKA (reference sequence). CDR3 length: 12 residues. The CDR3 DNA reads TGCAGGCGAGGCAAGGGCCCAGATACGCAGTATTTT. This encodes CRRGKGPDTQYF.

This clonotype was recorded many times. CDR3 coding DNA: TGCGCCAGCAGTTCTAGCGACCCCTCCTACAATGAGCAGTTCTTC. Encoded protein: CASSSSDPSYNEQFF. The chain employs TRBV10-1 and TRBJ2-1, with D possibly being TRBD2 (6 bases). Germline CDR1 reads WNHNN; CDR2 reads SYGVQD (reference sequence). The CDR3 is 15 amino acids. The V gene lost 5 bases and the J gene lost 0 bases, with 11 bases spanning the gap.

This clonotype was observed many times. The gene calls are TRBV20-1 and TRBJ2-7, with TRBD1 as a possible D gene (5 bases). The CDR3 runs to 13 residues. Trimming left V 7 bases short and J 0 bases short, with 13 bases between. CDR1 is DFQATT, CDR2 SNEGSKA, per germline (reference sequence). The CDR3 DNA sequence: TGCAGTGGAAACGACAGAGTCTCCTACGAGCAGTACTTC. The encoded protein is CSGNDRVSYEQYF.

This clonotype came up many times. The gene calls are TRBV4-1 and TRBJ2-5; 12 bases are shared with TRBD2. Germline CDR1 and CDR2: MGHRA and YSYEKL. V shed 2 bases, J shed 4 bases, and the junction held 5 bases outside the gene matches. This CDR3 contains 16 residues. CDR3 amino acids: CASSQKPGLAGETQYF. The CDR3 region has the DNA TGCGCCAGCAGCCAAAAACCGGGACTAGCGGGAGAGACCCAGTACTTC.

This clonotype appeared many times. This chain connects TRBV4-1 to TRBJ2-7, with 8 bases that match TRBD2. The CDR3 covers 15 residues. V gave up 2 bases and J gave up 6 bases; unmatched junction bases: 9. Germline loops: CDR1 MGHRA, CDR2 YSYEKL. CDR3 sequence: CASSQRFGGATEQYV. Here the CDR3 DNA reads TGCGCCAGCAGCCAAAGATTCGGGGGGGCGACCGAGCAGTACGTC.

This clonotype came up a few times. The DNA of the CDR3 is TGCAGTGCCAAGAAAGGAGGGCAGACCCAGTACTTC. Its translation: CSAKKGGQTQYF. The gene calls are TRBV20-1 and TRBJ2-5, with a tentative D call TRBD2 (6 bases). The CDR3 runs 12 residues. Germline V gene data show CDR1 as DFQATT and CDR2 as SNEGSKA (reference sequence). V shed 6 bases and J shed 6 bases, with 14 bases lying between them.

This clonotype occurred many times. The chain recombines TRBV6-1 with TRBJ2-3, with D unresolved. This CDR3 is built from 12 residues. Germline CDR1 reads MNHNS; CDR2 reads SASEGT. With 6 bases removed from V and 4 bases from J, the gap between germline ends came to 8 bases. CDR3 protein: CASSLASDTQYF. The DNA of the CDR3 is TGTGCCAGCAGCTTAGCCTCAGATACGCAGTATTTT.

Points on this clonotype: This clone may be a read error of a much larger clone one base away. The chain has TRBV5-5 and TRBJ2-3, with D possibly being TRBD1 or TRBD2 (5 bases each). The CDR3 has 14 residues. Germline V gene data show CDR1 as SGHKS and CDR2 as YYEKEE (reference sequence). With 0 bases removed from V and 4 bases from J, the gap between germline ends came to 9 bases. This chain's CDR3 is CASSLAWGSDTQYF. The DNA of the CDR3 is TGTGCCAGCAGCTTGGCATGGGGGTCAGATACGCAGTATTTT.

This clonotype occurred many times. This chain uses TRBV20-1 with TRBJ1-2, with TRBD1 identical over 7 bases. Trimming cost V 6 bases and J 3 bases; bases outside gene matches: 10. CDR1 and CDR2 (germline): DFQATT, SNEGSKA (reference sequence). CDR3 length: 14 residues. CDR3 loop: CSAPKRQGDYGYTF. In DNA form, the CDR3 reads TGCAGTGCCCCGAAGCGACAGGGAGACTATGGCTACACCTTC.

Many counts were recorded for this clonotype. This chain connects TRBV27 to TRBJ2-1, with D possibly being TRBD2 (6 bases). Deletions cut 8 bases from V and 8 bases from J, with 13 bases between. The CDR3 length is 12 residues. From germline, CDR1 is MNHEY and CDR2 SMNVEV (reference sequence). CDR3 DNA sequence: TGTGCCAGCCGGCGGGATTGGGATGAGCAGTTCTTC. It yields the protein CASRRDWDEQFF.

This clonotype was recorded many times. This chain uses TRBV5-1 with TRBJ2-2; D unclear. Germline-derived CDR1 and CDR2 are SGHRS and YFSETQ. The V gene lost 0 bases and the J gene lost 4 bases, with 10 bases spanning the gap. The CDR3 runs to 15 residues. The CDR3 DNA reads as TGCGCCAGCAGCTTGGCCGGTGGCGGCACCGGGGAGCTGTTTTTT. Protein sequence: CASSLAGGGTGELFF.